This T cell receptor beta chain was documented in a study of neurological immune-mediated disorders. The cDNA came from 5'RACE, which used 10-nucleotide random UMIs. TCRdb analysed the 5' RACE reads with MiXCR anew, one entry per CDR3 protein. The table shows about 70,000 distinct CDR3 sequences, with roughly 5.6% occurring only once. This CDR3 spans 15 amino acids. Germline CDR1 is SGHRS and CDR2 is YFSETQ. Trimming stripped 0 bases from V and 4 bases from J, with 14 bases between. This clonotype showed up many times. This sequence joins TRBV5-1 and TRBJ2-7; possible D gene TRBD1, 6 bases. The sample consisted of PBMCs. This receptor was taken from a human donor with multiple sclerosis. The donor label of this sample is uncertain. DNA of the CDR3: TGCGCCAGCAGCTTGGCCGTTGGACAGCTTTACGAGCAGTACTTC. It translates to CASSLAVGQLYEQYF.